This T cell receptor beta chain was retrieved from a study of blood T cell repertoires in COVID-19. The CDR3 is made up of 16 amino acids. Trimming stripped 1 base from V and 0 bases from J, with 12 bases between. Germline CDR1 and CDR2: SGHRS and YFSETQ. In the study's own analysis: Reference gene primer amplification gave estimated nucleated cell counts. The method was immunoSEQ multiplex PCR; TCRdb's version includes in-frame clones alone and lacks a portion of them. V, J and clone size derive from that table, while D and trimming were established from the DNA sequence. Of approximately 120,000 clones listed, 70% to 90% were seen once; the top ten hold around 4%.

The sequencing sample was made of peripheral blood. The source of this sequence is a woman aged 45-65 years with acute or convalescent COVID-19. This chain connects TRBV5-1 to TRBJ2-3; D not resolved. CDR3: CASSLSTYSSTDTQYF. CDR3 DNA: TGCGCCAGCAGCTTGTCTACGTACTCTAGCACAGATACGCAGTATTTT.